A single sample is the source of the 23 T cell receptor beta chains below, sequenced in a study of Tregs in tolerant kidney transplant recipients. TCRdb's copy holds only in-frame clones and misses some; the assay was immunoSEQ multiplex PCR. The data hold over 60,000 clones, with 85% to 90% observed a single time. Material: CD4+ T cells from blood, obtained before the transplant. Receptors originate from a human donor who received a combined kidney and bone marrow transplant.

The V and J genes are TRBV30 and TRBJ1-1; TRBD1 might be the D (6 bases). The CDR3 contains 16 residues. Trimming left V 2 bases short and J 1 base short, with 17 bases between. Germline assignment: CDR1 GTSNPN and CDR2 SVGIG (reference sequence). The CDR3 spells CAWSRQRGGGNTEAFF. The CDR3 nucleotides read TGTGCCTGGAGTCGACAGAGGGGGGGAGGGAACACTGAAGCTTTCTTT. Looking up the rest from reference TRBV30 and TRBJ1-1 gives the full variable domain: SQTIHQWPATLVQPVGSPLSLECTVEGTSNPNLYWYRQAAGRGLQLLFYSVGIGQISSEVPQNLSASRPQDRQFILSSKKLLLSDSGFYLCAWSRQRGGGNTEAFFGQGTRLTVV.

V usage is TRBV6-6 and J usage is TRBJ2-3; weak D call: TRBD1 (6 bases). Trimming stripped 6 bases from V and 2 bases from J, with 9 bases between. The V gene's germline CDR1 is MNHNY and CDR2 SVGAGI (reference sequence). The CDR3 totals 13 residues. This CDR3 reads CASRDSNTDTQYF. The CDR3 DNA follows: TGTGCCAGCAGGGACAGTAACACAGATACGCAGTATTTT.

This clone has only one observation. J is TRBJ2-7 and V is TRBV20-1; the D is unclear. Germline-derived CDR1 and CDR2 are DFQATT and SNEGSKA (reference sequence). Trimming removed 4 bases at V and 2 bases at J, with 6 bases between. This CDR3 spans 11 amino acids. The CDR3 DNA sequence: TGCAGTGCTAATCGAGCCTACGAGCAGTACTTC. As protein: CSANRAYEQYF.

V is TRBV19 and J is TRBJ1-5; 9 nucleotides line up with TRBD1. The CDR3 consists of 15 residues. Germline V lookup: CDR1 LNHDA, CDR2 SQIVND (reference sequence). Trimming removed 5 bases from V and 4 bases from J; junction bases left unmatched: 6. The CDR3 is CASSYTGGLNQPQHF. The DNA for the CDR3 is TGTGCCAGTAGTTACACAGGGGGCCTTAATCAGCCCCAGCATTTT.

The chain is built from TRBV7-6 and TRBJ2-6, with TRBD2 matching over 10 bases. In germline, CDR1 is SGHVS, CDR2 FNYEAQ. CDR3 length: 18 amino acids. Trimming took 3 bases from V and 0 from J; bases not matched to a gene: 5. CDR3: CASSLRLAGASGANVLTF. The DNA of the CDR3 is TGTGCCAGCAGCTTGCGGCTAGCGGGAGCCTCTGGGGCCAACGTCCTGACTTTC.

The chain employs TRBV27 and TRBJ2-5, with 14 bases identical to TRBD2. The J segment lost 11 bases and the V segment lost 5 bases, leaving 10 bases of the junction unmatched. The CDR3 runs to 15 residues. Germline values: CDR1 MNHEY, CDR2 SMNVEV (reference sequence). This CDR3 reads CASSQLGLAGVEQYF. For the CDR3, the DNA is TGTGCCAGCAGTCAACTGGGACTAGCGGGAGTTGAGCAGTACTTC.

This chain uses TRBV7-8 with TRBJ1-4; no clear D. CDR3 length: 13 residues. Germline loops: CDR1 SGHVS, CDR2 FQNEAQ. Trimming removed 2 bases at V and 4 bases at J, with 5 bases between. CDR3 in amino acids: CASSLTINEKLFF. Here the CDR3 DNA reads TGTGCCAGCAGCTTAACTATTAATGAAAAACTGTTTTTT.

The sample holds one count of this clone. The chain is built from TRBV9 and TRBJ1-2; TRBD1 matches 9 bases. V lost 2 bases, J lost 5 bases, and 7 bases stayed unmatched. The CDR3 extends over 15 amino acids. Germline V gene lookup returns CDR1 SGDLS and CDR2 YYNGEE. CDR3 nucleotide sequence: TGTGCCAGCAGCGTTACAGGGGGCTCAGCGTATGGCTACACCTTC. Its translation: CASSVTGGSAYGYTF.

The genes are TRBV19 and TRBJ2-3; 7 bases match TRBD1. Germline values: CDR1 LNHDA, CDR2 SQIVND (reference sequence). The CDR3 covers 14 residues. Trimming at V came to 5 bases and at J to 5 bases, leaving 7 bases not matched to a gene. Here the CDR3 DNA reads TGTGCCAGTAGTCCAGGACAGGCTCAAGATACGCAGTATTTT. Its translation is CASSPGQAQDTQYF.

The V gene is TRBV5-1, the J gene TRBJ1-1; D might be TRBD1 (6 bases). This CDR3 has 13 amino acids. Per the germline V gene, CDR1 is SGHRS and CDR2 is YFSETQ. Trimming cost V 3 bases and J 2 bases, with 8 bases left between them. CDR3 residues: CASSSQGNTEAFF. The CDR3, as DNA: TGCGCCAGCAGCTCACAGGGTAACACTGAAGCTTTCTTT.

The rearrangement uses TRBV28 and TRBJ2-7, with D maybe TRBD1 (6 bases). This CDR3 is built from 14 residues. CDR1 MDHEN and CDR2 SYDVKM come from the germline V gene. Between the trimmed V and J ends, which lost 6 bases and 4 bases, there was a span of 16 bases. The CDR3 spells CASSSSGTRYEQYF. CDR3 DNA: TGTGCCAGCAGCTCCTCCGGGACACGGTACGAGCAGTACTTC.

The J gene is TRBJ1-4, the V gene TRBV27; 7 bases line up with TRBD1. The V segment lost 3 bases and the J segment 7 bases; nucleotides outside the gene matches: 17. The CDR3 has 18 amino acids. Germline CDR1 and CDR2: MNHEY and SMNVEV (reference sequence). The CDR3: CASSLKGQNLRGSEKLFF. The DNA of the CDR3 is TGTGCCAGCAGTTTGAAAGGACAAAACCTCAGGGGGAGTGAAAAACTGTTTTTT.

V is TRBV5-6 and J is TRBJ2-3; TRBD2 matches at 11 bases. This CDR3 is built from 16 residues. CDR1 SGHDT and CDR2 YYEEEE come from the germline V gene. The ends lost 4 bases at V and 2 bases at J; junction bases unmatched: 6. As DNA, the CDR3 is TGTGCCAGCAGCCCCGGGACTAGCGGCCCCACAGATACGCAGTATTTT. This codes for CASSPGTSGPTDTQYF. Full variable domain (outside the CDR3, taken from reference TRBV5-6 and TRBJ2-3): DAGVTQSPTHLIKTRGQQVTLRCSPKSGHDTVSWYQQALGQGPQFIFQYYEEEERQRGNFPDRFSGHQFPNYSSELNVNALLLGDSALYLCASSPGTSGPTDTQYFGPGTRLTVL.

This clone was seen only once. CDR3 coding DNA: TGTGCCAGCACCTCATTACAGGGCTGGCGTTACACGTCGAGCTCCTACGAGCAGTACTTC. It specifies CASTSLQGWRYTSSSYEQYF. The rearrangement uses TRBV28 and TRBJ2-7; tentatively, D is TRBD1 (6 bases). The CDR3 extends over 20 amino acids. Germline-derived CDR1 and CDR2 are MDHEN and SYDVKM. Deletions cut 7 bases from V and 0 bases from J, with 31 bases between.

A single count supports this clone. This sequence joins TRBV27 and TRBJ2-1; tentative D call: TRBD1 (5 bases). The CDR3 is made up of 18 amino acids. Trimming removed 3 bases from V and 3 bases from J, with 21 bases in between. Germline assignment: CDR1 MNHEY and CDR2 SMNVEV (reference sequence). CDR3: CASSFRGAHGFGYNEQFF. In nucleotides, the CDR3 is TGTGCCAGCAGTTTTAGGGGTGCCCATGGCTTTGGCTACAATGAGCAGTTCTTC.

The CDR3 region is CASSLGLAGIAYVDNEQFF. CDR3 bases: TGTGCCAGCAGTTTAGGACTAGCGGGGATAGCATACGTTGACAATGAGCAGTTCTTC. The rearrangement links TRBV28 to TRBJ2-1; 12 positions agree with TRBD2. The CDR3 consists of 19 residues. After removal of 2 bases from V and 5 bases from J, the junction contained 13 bases not matched to a gene. CDR1 is MDHEN and CDR2 is SYDVKM in the germline V gene.

The chain is built from TRBV7-2 and TRBJ2-3; 7 nucleotides line up with TRBD1. V trimming: 4 bases; J trimming: 2 bases; junction bases outside the gene matches: 6. CDR1 is SGHTA and CDR2 is FQGNSA in the germline V gene. This CDR3 comprises 15 residues. The CDR3 sequence: CASSSSRGITDTQYF. CDR3 bases: TGTGCCAGCAGCTCGAGCAGGGGGATCACAGATACGCAGTATTTT.

J is TRBJ1-5 and V is TRBV19; 8 bases are shared with TRBD1. The CDR3 loop spans 16 amino acids. The germline V gene encodes CDR1 LNHDA and CDR2 SQIVND (reference sequence). V shed 3 bases and J 2 bases; nucleotides not matched to a gene: 6. The CDR3 region has the DNA TGTGCCAGTAGTATCCGCAGGGGGCGAGGCAATCAGCCCCAGCATTTT. Translated: CASSIRRGRGNQPQHF.

The chain couples TRBV25-1 to TRBJ1-5; tentative D call: TRBD1 (6 bases). The germline CDR1 and CDR2 sequences are MGHDK and SYGVNS. This CDR3 is built from 13 residues. Trimming left V 3 bases short and J 6 bases short, with 9 bases between. The CDR3 DNA follows: TGTGCCAGCAGTGACAGGGGCGGTCAGCCCCAGCATTTT. Its translation is CASSDRGGQPQHF.

The chain uses TRBV13 and TRBJ2-2; D perhaps matches TRBD1 (5 bases). The V gene lost 0 bases and the J gene lost 0 bases, with 5 bases spanning the gap. The CDR3 is made up of 15 amino acids. Germline CDR1 and CDR2: PRHDT and FYEKMQ (reference sequence). The CDR3 loop reads CASSLGTANTGELFF. The CDR3 DNA follows: TGTGCCAGCAGCTTAGGGACAGCGAACACCGGGGAGCTGTTTTTT. The full variable domain, completed using reference TRBV13 and TRBJ2-2, is AAGVIQSPRHLIKEKRETATLKCYPIPRHDTVYWYQQGPGQDPQFLISFYEKMQSDKGSIPDRFSAQQFSDYHSELNMSSLELGDSALYFCASSLGTANTGELFFGEGSRLTVL.

This clone occurred once. V and J are TRBV5-1 and TRBJ2-5; D gene ambiguous. V was pared by 2 bases and J by 3 bases, with 5 bases between. CDR1 is SGHRS, CDR2 YFSETQ, per germline. The CDR3 sequence is 12 residues long. The CDR3 is CASSLAEETQYF. The CDR3 bases are TGCGCCAGCAGCTTAGCCGAAGAGACCCAGTACTTC.

This chain joins TRBV5-1 and TRBJ2-1; D is undetermined. Looked up from germline, CDR1 is SGHRS and CDR2 is YFSETQ. The CDR3 extends over 15 amino acids. V lost 4 bases and J 7 bases, leaving 18 bases between the germline ends. The CDR3 here is CASSPQVATSNEQFF. CDR3 DNA sequence: TGCGCCAGCAGCCCCCAGGTTGCAACCTCGAATGAGCAGTTCTTC.

This sequence joins TRBV5-4 and TRBJ2-2; weak D call: TRBD1 (6 bases). Germline V lookup: CDR1 SGHNT, CDR2 YYREEE (reference sequence). V was cut by 4 bases and J by 4 bases, with 11 bases left in between. The CDR3 consists of 14 residues. The CDR3 nucleotides are TGTGCCAGCAGCCCAGGGGCGCTCACCGGGGAGCTGTTTTTT. This gives the protein CASSPGALTGELFF.